These T cell receptor beta chains were read from a single sample in a study of cytomegalovirus exposure and HLA in healthy donors. TCRdb's copy holds only in-frame clones and misses some; the assay was immunoSEQ multiplex PCR. Seen in this sample are 80,000 to 95,000 clones; the ten most common clones hold 1.1%. Material for sequencing was PBMCs. Receptor source: a woman in her twenties or thirties in good health and CMV-seronegative. Each CDR3 is given with its conserved first and last residue. Each record gives: J gene, V gene, D gene, CDR3 protein, CDR3 DNA. A D gene is named only where the DNA matches it firmly.

>TRBJ2-3|TRBV29-1|-
CSVGVTGPSTDTQYF
TGCAGCGTGGGGGTTACAGGGCCTAGCACAGATACGCAGTATTTT
>TRBJ2-7|TRBV19|TRBD1
CASKGGQGKGEQYF
TGTGCCAGTAAGGGGGGACAGGGGAAGGGCGAGCAGTACTTC
>TRBJ1-2|TRBV28|-
CASTLTGVYGYTF
TGTGCCAGCACCCTAACAGGTGTCTATGGCTACACCTTC
>TRBJ2-7|TRBV28|-
CASTERGYEQYF
TGTGCCAGCACGGAAAGGGGCTACGAGCAGTACTTC
>TRBJ1-2|TRBV6-5|-
CASRSGGNGYTF
TGTGCCAGCAGATCGGGGGGGAATGGCTACACCTTC
>TRBJ1-1|TRBV5-4|-
CASSSPGTEAFF
TGTGCCAGCAGCTCTCCAGGAACTGAAGCTTTCTTT
>TRBJ1-6|TRBV6-1|-
CASSEGAPTPLHF
TGTGCCAGCAGTGAAGGGGCACCTACACCCCTCCACTTT
>TRBJ2-1|TRBV30|-
CAWEDPSSDNEQFF
TGTGCCTGGGAAGATCCGAGCTCCGACAATGAGCAGTTCTTC
>TRBJ2-7|TRBV4-1|TRBD2
CASSQVVAGAYEQYF
TGCGCCAGCAGCCAAGTGGTAGCGGGAGCCTACGAGCAGTACTTC
>TRBJ2-5|TRBV5-4|TRBD1
CASSLAGQRQETQYF
TGTGCCAGCAGCTTGGCGGGACAGAGACAAGAGACCCAGTACTTC
>TRBJ2-2|TRBV4-2|TRBD2
CASSQLAGTLGSGELFF
TGTGCCAGCAGCCAACTAGCGGGAACCCTTGGGTCCGGGGAGCTGTTTTTT
>TRBJ2-5|TRBV6-7|-
CASSYGRESGETQYF
TGTGCCAGCAGTTACGGCCGGGAGTCAGGGGAGACCCAGTACTTC
>TRBJ2-7|TRBV7-2|-
CASSLARADPYEQYF
TGTGCCAGCAGCTTAGCGAGGGCAGATCCCTACGAGCAGTACTTC
>TRBJ2-7|TRBV5-4|-
CASSFGQYEQYF
TGTGCCAGCAGCTTTGGGCAGTACGAGCAGTACTTC
>TRBJ1-2|TRBV5-1|TRBD1
CASSLAGTGGGYTF
TGCGCCAGCAGCTTGGCCGGGACAGGGGGTGGCTACACCTTC
>TRBJ2-3|TRBV9|TRBD2
CASSAGGEGDTQYF
TGTGCCAGCAGCGCCGGGGGGGAAGGAGATACGCAGTATTTT
>TRBJ1-4|TRBV5-6|-
CASSLAEAGVLTNEKLFF
TGTGCCAGCAGCTTGGCCGAAGCAGGGGTCTTGACTAATGAAAAACTGTTTTTT
>TRBJ2-2|TRBV5-1|TRBD2
CASSSSGGALRELFF
TGCGCCAGCAGCAGTAGCGGGGGGGCTCTCCGGGAGCTGTTTTTT
>TRBJ2-3|TRBV5-1|TRBD2
CASSASGTSGGITDTQYF
TGCGCCAGCAGCGCCTCCGGGACTAGCGGGGGCATCACAGATACGCAGTATTTT
>TRBJ1-5|TRBV19|TRBD1
CASRMDRASNQPQHF
TGTGCCAGTAGGATGGACAGGGCCAGCAATCAGCCCCAGCATTTT
>TRBJ2-2|TRBV6-5|-
CASSYEYRTGELFF
TGTGCCAGCAGTTACGAGTATCGAACCGGGGAGCTGTTTTTT
>TRBJ2-5|TRBV29-1|TRBD2
CSVDPTSGGEETQYF
TGCAGCGTTGACCCAACTAGCGGGGGCGAGGAGACCCAGTACTTC
>TRBJ1-5|TRBV11-3|-
CASSPRGGQPQHF
TGTGCCAGCAGCCCAAGGGGGGGTCAGCCCCAGCATTTT
>TRBJ1-1|TRBV7-9|-
CASSLSGMNTEAFF
TGTGCCAGCAGCTTATCGGGAATGAACACTGAAGCTTTCTTT
>TRBJ2-1|TRBV28|TRBD2
CASSLGLSAGANNEQFF
TGTGCCAGCAGTTTAGGCCTTAGTGCGGGAGCAAACAATGAGCAGTTCTTC
>TRBJ1-2|TRBV5-1|TRBD1
CASSDPGQGTYGYTF
TGCGCCAGCAGCGACCCGGGACAGGGAACCTATGGCTACACCTTC
>TRBJ1-2|TRBV5-1|TRBD1
CASSLDPGRTGDGYTF
TGCGCCAGCAGCTTGGACCCGGGACGGACAGGGGATGGCTACACCTTC
>TRBJ1-5|TRBV6-1|-
CASSEALLDRSFNQPQHF
TGTGCCAGCAGTGAAGCGCTTTTAGACAGGAGTTTTAATCAGCCCCAGCATTTT
>TRBJ1-4|TRBV4-1|-
CASSQDPGEEGKLFF
TGCGCCAGCAGCCAAGATCCTGGGGAGGAAGGGAAACTGTTTTTT
>TRBJ2-2|TRBV6-1|TRBD1
CASRTGEANTGELFF
TGTGCCAGCAGGACAGGGGAGGCGAACACCGGGGAGCTGTTTTTT
>TRBJ1-5|TRBV6-6|-
CASSPGWGNQPQHF
TGTGCCAGCAGTCCAGGGTGGGGCAATCAGCCCCAGCATTTT
>TRBJ2-1|TRBV2|-
CASRKGGIIENEQFF
TGTGCCAGCAGGAAAGGGGGAATCATCGAGAATGAGCAGTTCTTC
>TRBJ2-5|TRBV29-1|TRBD1
CSVEIDETGALGTQYF
TGCAGCGTTGAGATCGACGAGACAGGGGCCTTAGGGACCCAGTACTTC
>TRBJ1-3|TRBV4-1|-
CASSQDQTGLSGNTIYF
TGCGCCAGCAGCCAAGATCAAACAGGCCTCTCTGGAAACACCATATATTTT
>TRBJ2-7|TRBV30|TRBD1
CAWRGQGAVYEQYF
TGTGCCTGGAGGGGGCAGGGGGCAGTTTACGAGCAGTACTTC
>TRBJ2-7|TRBV10-3|-
CAISDGLQFEQYF
TGTGCCATCAGTGATGGACTTCAGTTCGAGCAGTACTTC
>TRBJ1-1|TRBV5-6|-
CASSLTGTFMNTEAFF
TGTGCCAGCAGCCTTACAGGGACCTTCATGAACACTGAAGCTTTCTTT
>TRBJ1-2|TRBV6-1|TRBD1
CASSSRDRSYGYTF
TGTGCCAGCAGTTCCCGGGACAGAAGCTATGGCTACACCTTC
>TRBJ2-1|TRBV7-9|TRBD2
CASSPTSGRSNEQFF
TGTGCCAGCAGCCCTACTAGCGGGAGGAGTAATGAGCAGTTCTTC
>TRBJ1-5|TRBV9|TRBD1
CASRDRGDYSNQPQHF
TGTGCCAGCAGGGACAGGGGGGATTATAGCAATCAGCCCCAGCATTTT
>TRBJ1-1|TRBV4-2|-
CASSQSRTEAFF
TGTGCCAGCAGCCAAAGCCGCACTGAAGCTTTCTTT
>TRBJ2-3|TRBV19|TRBD1
CASSIGRRGQGTQYF
TGTGCCAGTAGTATCGGCCGCAGGGGGCAAGGTACGCAGTATTTT
>TRBJ2-2|TRBV2|-
CASMSSLYTGELFF
TGTGCCAGCATGTCGTCTCTTTACACCGGGGAGCTGTTTTTT
>TRBJ2-1|TRBV4-2|TRBD1
CASSQDVPRGTGAREQFF
TGTGCCAGCAGCCAAGATGTACCCCGGGGGACAGGTGCAAGGGAGCAGTTCTTC
>TRBJ2-2|TRBV11-2|-
CASSSALGLLNTGELFF
TGTGCCAGCAGCTCGGCTCTGGGACTGTTAAACACCGGGGAGCTGTTTTTT
>TRBJ2-3|TRBV5-1|TRBD2
CASSYRLAGLTDTQYF
TGCGCCAGCAGCTATCGGCTAGCGGGACTCACAGATACGCAGTATTTT
>TRBJ1-1|TRBV25-1|TRBD1
CASREDRTATEAFF
TGTGCCAGCAGGGAGGACAGGACAGCCACTGAAGCTTTCTTT
>TRBJ1-5|TRBV6-6|-
CASSYGQGGNQPQHF
TGTGCCAGCAGTTATGGGCAGGGTGGCAATCAGCCCCAGCATTTT
>TRBJ1-1|TRBV30|-
CAWSVLGRGQAFF
TGTGCCTGGAGTGTACTTGGTCGCGGCCAAGCTTTCTTT
>TRBJ1-4|TRBV2|-
CASSVTGEKLFF
TGTGCCAGCAGTGTGACAGGTGAAAAACTGTTTTTT
>TRBJ1-6|TRBV5-6|TRBD1
CASSWTGTVNSPLHF
TGTGCCAGCAGTTGGACCGGGACAGTCAATTCACCCCTCCACTTT
>TRBJ2-3|TRBV18|TRBD2
CASSPGLAGTDTQYF
TGTGCCAGCTCACCGGGACTAGCGGGGACAGATACGCAGTATTTT
>TRBJ1-1|TRBV30|-
CAWSPSGKGEAFF
TGTGCCTGGAGTCCTTCAGGGAAGGGTGAAGCTTTCTTT